Following are 3 T cell receptor beta chains from one sample sequenced in a study of T cells in Graves' hyperthyroidism and ophthalmopathy. Amplified TCR beta CDR3 regions came from RNA transcripts. Initially, a first-round RT-PCR of the TCR CDR3 employed the HTBI primer set. TCRdb re-analysed the multiplex PCR reads in MiXCR, keeping a single row per CDR3 protein. The data hold roughly 720,000 distinct CDR3 sequences, with about 18% observed a single time. Sequencing was performed on blood. All receptors come from a man aged 50-59 years with Graves' hyperthyroidism.

This clonotype was recorded many times. A read error may produce the germline difference seen at one junction end. V is TRBV12-3 or TRBV12-4 and J is TRBJ2-7, with 9 bases aligning to TRBD2. This CDR3 contains 14 residues. In DNA, the CDR3 is TGTGCCAGCAGTTTCATGCGGGGGGGAGACGATCAGTACTTC. Translated: CASSFMRGGDDQYF.

The gene calls are TRBV13 and TRBJ1-4, with D possibly being TRBD1 (6 bases). The germline CDR1 and CDR2 sequences are PRHDT and FYEKMQ (reference sequence). V lost 4 bases and J 4 bases, leaving 10 bases between the germline ends. The CDR3 length is 14 residues. The CDR3 protein is CASSSWTVNEKLFF. CDR3 in DNA: TGTGCCAGCAGCTCATGGACAGTTAATGAAAAACTGTTTTTT.

The V gene is TRBV18, the J gene TRBJ2-3; D possibly corresponds to TRBD1 (6 bases). The CDR3 runs 14 residues. Germline V gene sequence: CDR1 KGHSH, CDR2 LQKENI. Between the trimmed V and J ends, which lost 5 bases and 1 base, there was a span of 10 bases. CDR3 nucleotides: TGTGCCAGCTCAACGGACAGCGGCACAGATACGCAGTATTTT. Amino acid sequence: CASSTDSGTDTQYF.